The clone carrying this T cell receptor (beta chain) came up once. TCRdb keeps only in-frame clones here, not all; method: immunoSEQ multiplex PCR. The repertoire includes about 250,000 clones, around 85% of them detected once, and roughly 9.8% sits in the top ten. Per the germline V gene, CDR1 is SGDLS and CDR2 is YYNGEE. V trimming: 2 bases; J trimming: 7 bases; junction bases outside the gene matches: 4. This CDR3 comprises 15 residues. This record comes from a study of blood T cell repertoires in COVID-19. This clonotype was obtained from an elderly man with acute or convalescent COVID-19. The chain employs TRBV9 and TRBJ1-6, with 9 bases lining up with TRBD1. The sequenced material came from peripheral blood. DNA of the CDR3: TGTGCCAGCAGCGTCTCCGGGACAGGGAATTCACCCCTCCACTTT. Translated: CASSVSGTGNSPLHF. Full variable domain (outside the CDR3, taken from reference TRBV9 and TRBJ1-6): DSGVTQTPKHLITATGQRVTLRCSPRSGDLSVYWYQQSLDQGLQFLIQYYNGEERAKGNILERFSAQQFPDLHSELNLSSLELGDSALYFCASSVSGTGNSPLHFGNGTRLTVT.